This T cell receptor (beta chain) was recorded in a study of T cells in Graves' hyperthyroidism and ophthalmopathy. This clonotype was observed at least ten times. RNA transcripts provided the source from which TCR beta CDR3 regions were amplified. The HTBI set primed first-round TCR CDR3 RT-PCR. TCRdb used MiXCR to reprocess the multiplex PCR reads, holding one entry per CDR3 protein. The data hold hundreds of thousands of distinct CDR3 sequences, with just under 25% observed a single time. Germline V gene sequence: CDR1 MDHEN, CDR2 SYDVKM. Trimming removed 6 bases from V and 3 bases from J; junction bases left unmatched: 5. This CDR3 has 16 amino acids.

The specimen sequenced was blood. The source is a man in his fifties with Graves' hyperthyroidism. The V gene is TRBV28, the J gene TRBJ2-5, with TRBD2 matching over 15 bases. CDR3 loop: CASRSGLAGGKETQYF. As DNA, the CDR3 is TGTGCCAGCAGATCGGGACTAGCGGGAGGTAAAGAGACCCAGTACTTC.